This TCR beta chain emerged from a study of T cells in Graves' hyperthyroidism and ophthalmopathy. This clonotype was seen many times. Amplification yielded TCR beta CDR3 regions, with RNA transcripts as the source. HTBI primers were employed in a first-round RT-PCR of the TCR CDR3. From the multiplex PCR reads, TCRdb called clonotypes with MiXCR, one entry per CDR3 protein. Here the sample spans approximately 600,000 distinct CDR3 sequences, 12% to 15% being singletons. Germline V gene data show CDR1 as MNHEY and CDR2 as SMNVEV (reference sequence). The CDR3 covers 13 residues. V lost 5 bases to trimming and J lost 4 bases, with 11 bases between them.

This chain joins TRBV27 and TRBJ1-1; no reliable D call. What was sequenced was blood. The sequence was collected from a young woman with Graves' ophthalmopathy. The CDR3 nucleotides are TGTGCCAGCAGTCGCTTTCTACCCACTGAAGCTTTCTTT. It yields the protein CASSRFLPTEAFF.